This T cell receptor beta chain stems from a study of cytomegalovirus exposure and HLA in healthy donors. Whole-study context: Clustering assigned roughly 81% of the approximately 400 genotyped donors to the Caucasian-associated ancestry cluster.

Findings and limits, study-wide: Trimming of TCR beta V- and J-genes showed a link, identified in a later analysis, to a missense DCLRE1C variant.

Details on this clone: What it recognizes is unknown.

Germline CDR1 reads SEHNR; CDR2 reads FQNEAQ (reference sequence). V was clipped by 6 bases and J by 6 bases; unmatched bases: 8. The CDR3 runs 15 residues. There were likely unrecorded immune exposures, though donors were nominally healthy when sampled. It was with 60 Vbeta and 13 Jbeta primers that the PCR ran. The repertoire was sequenced with immunoSEQ multiplex PCR; TCRdb's copy has only in-frame clones and lacks some. Here the sample spans over 150,000 clones, 65% to 85% being singletons. The material sequenced was PBMCs. The clonotype was recovered from a male donor in good health and CMV-seronegative. V is TRBV7-9 and J is TRBJ1-1, with 12 bases aligning to TRBD1. The CDR3 reads CASRPRDRGPAEAFF. The CDR3 nucleotides are TGTGCCAGCAGACCAAGGGACAGGGGGCCGGCTGAAGCTTTCTTT.